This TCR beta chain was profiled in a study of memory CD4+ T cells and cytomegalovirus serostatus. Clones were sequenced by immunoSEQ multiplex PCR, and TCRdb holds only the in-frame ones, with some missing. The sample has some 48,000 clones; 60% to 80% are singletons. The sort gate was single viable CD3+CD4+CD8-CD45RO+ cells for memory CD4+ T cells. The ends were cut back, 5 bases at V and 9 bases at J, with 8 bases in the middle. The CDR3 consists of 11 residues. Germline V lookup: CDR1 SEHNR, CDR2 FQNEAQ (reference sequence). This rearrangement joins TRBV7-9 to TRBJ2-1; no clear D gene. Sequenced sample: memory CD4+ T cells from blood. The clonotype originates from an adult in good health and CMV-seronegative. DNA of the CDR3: TGTGCCAGCAGCGCGCTCGGTGAGCAGTTCTTC. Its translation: CASSALGEQFF.